The 32 T cell receptor beta chains below come from one sample, sequenced in a study of blood T cell repertoires in COVID-19. Assay used: immunoSEQ multiplex PCR; TCRdb lists only in-frame clones, some missing. Among a few hundred thousand clones listed, roughly nine tenths were seen once. Sequencing was carried out using PBMCs or T cells enriched from blood (not recorded which). All receptors come from a woman in her thirties or forties who had been exposed to COVID-19.

This rearrangement joins TRBV4-1 to TRBJ1-2; a possible D gene is TRBD1 (5 bases). CDR1 MGHRA and CDR2 YSYEKL come from the germline V gene. With 0 bases removed from V and 1 base from J, the gap between germline ends came to 15 bases. This CDR3 has 17 residues. The CDR3: CASSQDKAGDFNYGYTF. The CDR3 bases are TGCGCCAGCAGCCAAGATAAGGCGGGGGATTTTAACTATGGCTACACCTTC.

The chain is built from TRBV5-1 and TRBJ2-1, with a weak D call TRBD1 (6 bases). Trimming pared 0 bases from V and 4 bases from J, leaving 17 bases between. The CDR3 consists of 17 residues. Germline V gives CDR1 SGHRS, CDR2 YFSETQ. In nucleotides, the CDR3 is TGCGCCAGCAGCTTGGCCAATACAGGGATGAAGTACAATGAGCAGTTCTTC. It yields the protein CASSLANTGMKYNEQFF.

V gene TRBV6-2 or TRBV6-3 combines with J gene TRBJ2-3; D is uncertain. Trimming took off 6 bases at V and 0 bases at J, with 10 bases between the two ends. Germline V gives CDR1 MNHEY, CDR2 SVGEGT. The CDR3 runs 14 residues. Here the CDR3 reads CASSLPPSTDTQYF. Here the CDR3 DNA reads TGTGCCAGCAGCCTCCCCCCGAGCACAGATACGCAGTATTTT.

The chain is built from TRBV7-9 and TRBJ2-3; 13 bases agree with TRBD2. Germline loops: CDR1 SEHNR, CDR2 FQNEAQ (reference sequence). Trimming cost V 4 bases and J 5 bases; bases outside gene matches: 6. This CDR3 spans 16 amino acids. This CDR3 reads CASSWWTSGSVDTQYF. CDR3 nucleotides: TGTGCCAGCAGCTGGTGGACTAGCGGGAGTGTAGATACGCAGTATTTT.

The gene calls are TRBV5-6 and TRBJ2-1; 9 nucleotides line up with TRBD1. Germline values: CDR1 SGHDT, CDR2 YYEEEE. This CDR3 spans 15 amino acids. The V and J ends lost 0 bases and 7 bases, in that order; junction bases with no gene match: 5. CDR3 sequence: CASSLERTGDNEQFF. DNA of the CDR3: TGTGCCAGCAGCTTGGAGAGGACAGGGGATAATGAGCAGTTCTTC.

The chain has TRBV27 and TRBJ1-2, with 7 nucleotides matching TRBD1. V dropped 3 bases and J dropped 7; count of bases not matched to a gene: 5. Germline values: CDR1 MNHEY, CDR2 SMNVEV (reference sequence). This CDR3 contains 13 residues. This CDR3 is CASSLKGALGYTF. The CDR3 region has the DNA TGTGCCAGCAGTTTGAAGGGGGCTCTTGGCTACACCTTC.

The chain joins TRBV18 to TRBJ2-2; TRBD1 aligns across 9 bases. The germline CDR1 and CDR2 sequences are KGHSH and LQKENI. This CDR3 spans 16 amino acids. The V and J ends lost 0 bases and 3 bases, in that order; junction bases with no gene match: 2. CDR3: CASSPPRTGDTGELFF. CDR3 sequence (DNA): TGTGCCAGCTCACCACCGAGGACAGGGGACACCGGGGAGCTGTTTTTT.

This chain uses TRBV6-5 with TRBJ2-7; the match to TRBD2 covers 7 bases. The CDR3 extends over 15 amino acids. Germline CDR1 and CDR2: MNHEY and SVGAGI. The V segment lost 6 bases and the J segment 4 bases; nucleotides outside the gene matches: 12. DNA for the CDR3: TGTGCCAGCAGGTCCCGAGGGGAGGGTCGGTACGAGCAGTACTTC. It yields the protein CASRSRGEGRYEQYF.

This chain joins TRBV12-3 or TRBV12-4 and TRBJ1-6; no definite D call. CDR3 length: 13 amino acids. V lost 6 bases and J lost 2, with 5 bases in between. The CDR3 loop reads CASSPAYNSPLHF. CDR3 bases: TGTGCCAGCAGCCCCGCCTATAATTCACCCCTCCACTTT.

The rearrangement uses TRBV10-1 and TRBJ2-2; 12 nucleotides agree with TRBD2. V was clipped by 8 bases and J by 7 bases; unmatched bases: 5. The germline gives CDR1 WNHNN, CDR2 SYGVQD (reference sequence). The length of the CDR3 is 14 residues. The CDR3 loop reads CASQGLAGRGELFF. CDR3 DNA sequence: TGCGCCAGCCAGGGACTAGCGGGTCGCGGGGAGCTGTTTTTT.

The J gene is TRBJ1-2, the V gene TRBV30; 8 nucleotides agree with TRBD1. CDR3 size: 15 residues. Germline trimming cut 7 bases from V and 3 bases from J; bases unmatched to any gene: 13. Germline values: CDR1 GTSNPN, CDR2 SVGIG (reference sequence). The CDR3: CALDKAGGSYYGYTF. Written as DNA, the CDR3 is TGTGCCTTGGATAAGGCAGGGGGCTCGTACTATGGCTACACCTTC.

The chain is built from TRBV7-3 and TRBJ2-5; 11 positions agree with TRBD2. Germline CDR1 SGHTA, CDR2 FQGTGA. J was trimmed by 5 bases and V by 7 bases; bases with no gene match: 6. This CDR3 comprises 14 residues. The CDR3 DNA sequence: TGTGCCAGCAAGGCTAGCGGGGGGTCGGAGACCCAGTACTTC. Protein product: CASKASGGSETQYF.

The rearrangement uses TRBV19 and TRBJ1-4; TRBD1 matches at 10 bases. V shed 11 bases, J shed 0 bases, and the junction held 6 bases outside the gene matches. This CDR3 comprises 15 residues. CDR1 is LNHDA, CDR2 SQIVND, per germline (reference sequence). CDR3 bases: TGTGCCTGCCGGGACAGGGGTGCAACTAATGAAAAACTGTTTTTT. This translates into CACRDRGATNEKLFF.

This chain connects TRBV5-4 to TRBJ1-2; 8 bases line up with TRBD1. Germline CDR1 reads SGHNT; CDR2 reads YYREEE (reference sequence). Losses at the gene ends were 4 bases for V and 4 bases for J; bases not matched to a gene: 6. There are 14 residues in the CDR3. Here the CDR3 DNA reads TGTGCCAGCAGCGGAGGACAGGGCGTCTATGGCTACACCTTC. It specifies CASSGGQGVYGYTF.

In this sample, this clone turned up once. The CDR3 nucleotides are TGTGCCAGCAGTTATAAAACTGAAGCTTTCTTT. The encoded protein is CASSYKTEAFF. The chain combines TRBV12-3 or TRBV12-4 with TRBJ1-1; D remains unclear. This CDR3 spans 11 amino acids. With 4 bases removed from V and 5 bases from J, the gap between germline ends came to 5 bases.

This clone was found once. The CDR3 coding sequence is TGTGCCAGCAGCCCCGGCGGGGGGTTTGGCTACACCTTC. Amino acids: CASSPGGGFGYTF. This chain links TRBV6-5 with TRBJ1-2; the D gene is possibly TRBD1 (5 bases). This CDR3 spans 13 amino acids. The germline V gene has CDR1 MNHEY and CDR2 SVGAGI. V was shortened by 6 bases and J by 7 bases, with 15 bases between the two germline ends.

This clone was recorded a few times. The DNA of the CDR3 is TGCGCCAGCAGCGTAAAAGGGAGCTCCTACGAGCAGTACTTC. Translated, it gives CASSVKGSSYEQYF. The chain has TRBV5-1 and TRBJ2-7; perhaps TRBD2 as D (5 bases). Deletions cut 4 bases from V and 0 bases from J, with 11 bases between. This CDR3 contains 14 residues. Germline V lookup: CDR1 SGHRS, CDR2 YFSETQ.

This clone has a single count. J is TRBJ2-7 and V is TRBV6-6; TRBD1 agrees at 7 bases. Germline CDR1 is MNHNY and CDR2 is SVGAGI (reference sequence). V was pared by 4 bases and J by 7 bases, with 16 bases of the junction left unmatched. This CDR3 comprises 16 residues. This chain's CDR3 is CASSSRMDRLTGEQYF. Here the CDR3 DNA reads TGTGCCAGCAGTTCTAGAATGGACAGGCTCACTGGGGAGCAGTACTTC.

V usage is TRBV5-1 and J usage is TRBJ2-2; 10 positions match TRBD1. The CDR3 has 16 amino acids. Germline V gene sequence: CDR1 SGHRS, CDR2 YFSETQ. Trimming removed 0 bases from V and 3 bases from J; junction bases left unmatched: 2. CDR3 coding DNA: TGCGCCAGCAGCTTGGGACAGGGGGCGTACACCGGGGAGCTGTTTTTT. Its protein product is CASSLGQGAYTGELFF.

The rearrangement links TRBV18 to TRBJ1-2, with D hard to call. Trimming left V 2 bases short and J 4 bases short, with 11 bases between. CDR1 and CDR2 from the germline V gene are KGHSH and LQKENI. The CDR3 has 14 residues. The CDR3 loop is CASSPWAASYGYTF. CDR3 nucleotide sequence: TGTGCCAGCTCACCATGGGCAGCCTCCTATGGCTACACCTTC.

The J gene is TRBJ1-2, the V gene TRBV12-3 or TRBV12-4, with unresolved D. The CDR3 extends over 13 amino acids. V was shortened by 6 bases and J by 2 bases, with 10 bases between the two germline ends. This CDR3 is CASRLPGNYGYTF. In DNA form, the CDR3 reads TGTGCCAGCAGGCTTCCCGGGAACTATGGCTACACCTTC.

The chain employs TRBV11-1 and TRBJ2-2, with D unclear. V was clipped by 2 bases and J by 1 base, with 5 bases between them. Germline assignment: CDR1 SGHAT and CDR2 FQDESV (reference sequence). The length of the CDR3 is 14 residues. The CDR3 sequence is CASSLSGNTGELFF. DNA for the CDR3: TGTGCCAGCAGCTTATCCGGGAACACCGGGGAGCTGTTTTTT.

The chain joins TRBV30 to TRBJ2-5, with 9 bases matching TRBD1. The CDR3 consists of 14 residues. Germline CDR1 and CDR2: GTSNPN and SVGIG (reference sequence). After removal of 3 bases from V and 5 bases from J, the junction contained 7 bases not matched to a gene. The chain's CDR3 is CAWRPQGATETQYF. CDR3 in DNA: TGTGCCTGGAGGCCACAGGGGGCTACGGAGACCCAGTACTTC. Complete variable domain (other parts from reference TRBV30 and TRBJ2-5): SQTIHQWPATLVQPVGSPLSLECTVEGTSNPNLYWYRQAAGRGLQLLFYSVGIGQISSEVPQNLSASRPQDRQFILSSKKLLLSDSGFYLCAWRPQGATETQYFGPGTRLLVL.

The rearrangement joins TRBV18 to TRBJ2-7; TRBD1 matches 8 bases. V lost 4 bases and J lost 6; bases outside the gene matches: 8. The germline gives CDR1 KGHSH, CDR2 LQKENI. This CDR3 has 14 residues. CDR3 protein: CASSRKQGAGEQYF. In DNA, the CDR3 is TGTGCCAGCTCACGGAAGCAGGGGGCAGGCGAGCAGTACTTC. The full variable domain, completed using reference TRBV18 and TRBJ2-7, is NAGVMQNPRHLVRRRGQEARLRCSPMKGHSHVYWYRQLPEEGLKFMVYLQKENIIDESGMPKERFSAEFPKEGPSILRIQQVVRGDSAAYFCASSRKQGAGEQYFGPGTRLTVT.

The chain combines TRBV7-9 with TRBJ1-2; 12 nucleotides align to TRBD1. In germline, CDR1 is SEHNR, CDR2 FQNEAQ (reference sequence). The CDR3 totals 15 residues. J gave up 6 bases and V 4 bases, and 6 bases lay outside the gene matches. DNA of the CDR3: TGTGCCAGCAGCTCATCGGGACAGGGGGCACATGGCTACACCTTC. Its translation: CASSSSGQGAHGYTF.

The chain links TRBV11-3 to TRBJ1-4; TRBD1 matches 7 bases. The CDR3 runs to 15 residues. Looked up from germline, CDR1 is SGHNT and CDR2 is YENEEA. With V trimmed by 5 bases and J by 6 bases, 9 bases remained unmatched. The CDR3 here is CASSPGGIEDEKLFF. CDR3 sequence (DNA): TGTGCCAGCAGCCCAGGGGGGATAGAGGATGAAAAACTGTTTTTT.

The rearrangement uses TRBV20-1 and TRBJ1-5; possibly TRBD1 for D (6 bases). Germline-derived CDR1 and CDR2 are DFQATT and SNEGSKA (reference sequence). V was trimmed by 3 bases and J by 4 bases, leaving 13 bases between them. The CDR3 runs to 14 residues. CDR3 nucleotide sequence: TGCAGTGCTAGTGTCGGACAGTTAAATCAGCCCCAGCATTTT. It specifies CSASVGQLNQPQHF.

This clone was detected only once. The CDR3 here is CASSSGTGYEQYF. In nucleotides, the CDR3 is TGTGCCAGCAGCTCCGGGACAGGCTACGAGCAGTACTTC. The chain carries TRBV3-1 (or the pseudogene TRBV3-2) and TRBJ2-7; TRBD1 aligns across 8 bases. The junction had 3 bases not matched to a gene; V was cut back by 5 bases and J by 3 bases. Germline CDR1 LGHDT, CDR2 YNNKEL (reference sequence). This CDR3 is 13 amino acids long.

As concerns this clone: Other DNA sequences in this sample translate to the same CDR3. The chain recombines TRBV24-1 with TRBJ1-2, with 7 positions matching TRBD1. The germline V gene encodes CDR1 KGHDR and CDR2 SFDVKD. With 5 bases clipped from V and 8 bases from J, the junction kept 10 bases outside the gene matches. The CDR3 is made up of 14 amino acids. The CDR3 region is CATSGTDRVYGYTF. In DNA, the CDR3 is TGTGCCACCAGTGGTACCGACAGGGTTTACGGCTACACCTTC.

This clone was picked up a small number of times. The chain couples TRBV9 to TRBJ2-2, with unresolved D. The germline CDR1 and CDR2 sequences are SGDLS and YYNGEE. V was pared by 1 base and J by 2 bases, with 6 bases between. The CDR3 spans 14 residues. The CDR3 DNA sequence: TGTGCCAGCAGCGTAAACAAAAACACCGGGGAGCTGTTTTTT. It codes for CASSVNKNTGELFF.

For this clone: Relative to the germline gene, one junction end is altered; a read error may explain this. The chain combines TRBV12-3 or TRBV12-4 with TRBJ1-2, with 9 nucleotides matching TRBD1. The CDR3 length is 12 residues. The CDR3 DNA reads as TGTGCCAGCAGCTCCGGGACAGGGCGCGTCCTTTTC. Protein product: CASSSGTGRVLF.

V and J are TRBV27 and TRBJ1-2, with 7 bases matching TRBD1. V lost 3 bases, J lost 1 base, and 2 bases stayed unmatched. The CDR3 sequence is 14 residues long. Germline CDR1 reads MNHEY; CDR2 reads SMNVEV (reference sequence). This CDR3 reads CASSLNRGNYGYTF. The CDR3, as DNA: TGTGCCAGCAGTTTGAACAGGGGTAACTATGGCTACACCTTC.